This T cell receptor (beta chain) was identified in a study of circulating and synovial CD4+ cells in juvenile arthritis. The table came from immunoSEQ multiplex PCR; TCRdb's copy has only in-frame clones and leaves some out. The profile shows a few thousand clones, 88% of them singletons. The source material was HLA-DR+ CD4+ T cells from blood. Stated subset: circulating pathogenic-like lymphocytes, sorted as HLA-DR+CD14-CD3+CD4+CD25low/- blood T cells. These receptors originate from a human donor with juvenile idiopathic arthritis.

The J gene is TRBJ1-2, the V gene TRBV6-5; no firm D call. The ends were cut back, 0 bases at V and 7 bases at J, with 15 bases in the middle. There are 15 residues in the CDR3. Germline V gives CDR1 MNHEY, CDR2 SVGAGI. Here the CDR3 DNA reads TGTGCCAGCAGTTACTCGGCAGGCCTGATCGGTGGCTACACCTTC. Translating it yields CASSYSAGLIGGYTF.